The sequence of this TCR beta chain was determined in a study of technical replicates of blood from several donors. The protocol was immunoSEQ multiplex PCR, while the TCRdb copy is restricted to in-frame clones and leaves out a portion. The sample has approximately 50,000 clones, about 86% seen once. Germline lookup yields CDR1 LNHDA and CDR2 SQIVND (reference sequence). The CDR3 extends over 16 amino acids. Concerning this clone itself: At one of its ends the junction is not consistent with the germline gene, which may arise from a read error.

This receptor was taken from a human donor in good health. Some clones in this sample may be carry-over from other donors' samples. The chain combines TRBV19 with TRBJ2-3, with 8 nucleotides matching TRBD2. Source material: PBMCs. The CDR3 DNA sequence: TGTGCCAGTAGCATAGAGAGGCGGGGGGCGACAGATACGCAGTATTTT. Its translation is CASSIERRGATDTQYF.